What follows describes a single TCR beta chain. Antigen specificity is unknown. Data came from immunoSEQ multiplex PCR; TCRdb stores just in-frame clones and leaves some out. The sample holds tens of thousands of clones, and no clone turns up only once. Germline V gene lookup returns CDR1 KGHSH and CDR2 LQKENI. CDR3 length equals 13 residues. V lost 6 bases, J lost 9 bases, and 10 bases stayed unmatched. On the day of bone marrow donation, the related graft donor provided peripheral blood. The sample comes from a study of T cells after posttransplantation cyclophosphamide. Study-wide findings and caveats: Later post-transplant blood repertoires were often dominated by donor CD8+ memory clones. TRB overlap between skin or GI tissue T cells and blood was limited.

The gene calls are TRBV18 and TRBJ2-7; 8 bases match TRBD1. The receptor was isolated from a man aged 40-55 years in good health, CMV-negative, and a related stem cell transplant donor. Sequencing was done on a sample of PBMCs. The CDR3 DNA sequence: TGTGCCAGCTCGTTTGGACAGGGAGGCGGGCAGTACGTC. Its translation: CASSFGQGGGQYV.